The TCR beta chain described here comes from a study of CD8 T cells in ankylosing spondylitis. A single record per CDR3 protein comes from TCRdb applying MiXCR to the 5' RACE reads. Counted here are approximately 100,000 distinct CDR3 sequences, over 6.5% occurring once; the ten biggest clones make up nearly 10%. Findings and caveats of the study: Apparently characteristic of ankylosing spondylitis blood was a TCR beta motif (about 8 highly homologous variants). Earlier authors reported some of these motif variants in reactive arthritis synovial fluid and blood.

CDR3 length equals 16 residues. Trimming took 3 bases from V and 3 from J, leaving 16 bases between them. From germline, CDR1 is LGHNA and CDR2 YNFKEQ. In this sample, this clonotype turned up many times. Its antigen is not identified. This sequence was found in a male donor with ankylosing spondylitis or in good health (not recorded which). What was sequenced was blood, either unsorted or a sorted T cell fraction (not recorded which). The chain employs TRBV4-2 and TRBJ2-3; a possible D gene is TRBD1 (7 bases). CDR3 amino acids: CASSQRQGGGTDTQYF. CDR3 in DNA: TGTGCCAGCAGCCAGCGACAGGGTGGAGGGACAGATACGCAGTATTTT.